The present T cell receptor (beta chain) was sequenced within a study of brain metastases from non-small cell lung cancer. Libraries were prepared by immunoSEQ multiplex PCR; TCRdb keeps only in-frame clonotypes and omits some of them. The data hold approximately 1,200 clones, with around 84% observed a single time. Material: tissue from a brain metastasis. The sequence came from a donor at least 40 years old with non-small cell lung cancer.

This chain's CDR3 is CASSPDGWETQYF. CDR3 in DNA: TGTGCCAGCAGCCCAGACGGGTGGGAGACCCAGTACTTC. The chain links TRBV28 to TRBJ2-5; no clear D. V lost 6 bases and J 5 bases, leaving 13 bases between the germline ends. Germline V gene lookup returns CDR1 MDHEN and CDR2 SYDVKM. The CDR3 is 13 residues long.